The entry below describes one TCR beta chain. TCRdb keeps only in-frame clones here, not all; method: immunoSEQ multiplex PCR. The sample has approximately 80,000 clones; 75% to 85% are singletons. These data originate in a study of T cells in localized non-small cell lung cancer. The sequenced sample was peripheral blood, obtained before any cancer treatment. This sequence originates from a female donor aged 60 or older with stage I lung adenocarcinoma.

As DNA, the CDR3 is TGTGCCAGCAGCTTAGAGGGGGGACTGCGGGGGACGCAGTATTTT. Amino acids: CASSLEGGLRGTQYF. The rearrangement joins TRBV11-2 to TRBJ2-3; 7 nucleotides align to TRBD2. The V and J ends lost 0 bases and 9 bases, in that order; junction bases with no gene match: 9. The germline V gene has CDR1 SGHAT and CDR2 FQNNGV. The length of the CDR3 is 15 residues.